These 32 T cell receptor beta chains came from one sample sequenced in a study of T cell repertoires in cytomegalovirus infection. TCRdb re-called the reads through MiXCR, storing one row per CDR3 protein. Of more than 45,000 distinct CDR3 sequences listed, approximately 36% are singletons. No antigen is known for these receptors. The sequenced sample was PBMCs, sequenced either directly or after in vitro stimulation (not recorded which). These TCRs come from a human donor in good health (CMV status not recorded). Some clones in this sample may be carry-over from other donors' samples.

In its sample, this clonotype was seen many times. The rearrangement joins TRBV12-3 or TRBV12-4 to TRBJ1-5; a weak D match, TRBD1 (5 bases). Trimming left V 5 bases short and J 5 bases short, with 22 bases between. This CDR3 region has 17 residues. The CDR3 reads CASSPFWAPGGDQPQHF. Written as DNA, the CDR3 is TGTGCCAGCAGTCCCTTTTGGGCCCCGGGGGGTGATCAGCCCCAGCATTTT.

The chain links TRBV6-5 to TRBJ2-3; D might be TRBD1 or TRBD2, each matching 6 bases. V was shortened by 8 bases and J by 4 bases, with 19 bases between the two germline ends. The CDR3 spans 15 residues. In germline, CDR1 is MNHEY, CDR2 SVGAGI. The DNA of the CDR3 is TGTGCCAGCTCCCGAGGTGGGGGGCGGTCAGATACGCAGTATTTT. Encoded protein: CASSRGGGRSDTQYF.

The rearrangement links TRBV4-2 to TRBJ2-1; 16 bases map to TRBD2. The CDR3 extends over 15 amino acids. From germline, CDR1 is LGHNA and CDR2 YNFKEQ. V shed 4 bases, J shed 14 bases, and the junction held 8 bases outside the gene matches. The CDR3 bases are TGTGCCAGCAGCCGGGGGACTAGCGGGGGGGCCTCTGAGTTCTTC. Translating gives CASSRGTSGGASEFF.

The genes are TRBV5-8 and TRBJ1-5; TRBD1 might be the D (5 bases). The CDR3 totals 15 residues. The germline V gene has CDR1 SGHTS and CDR2 YDEGEE. Trimming shortened V by 4 bases and J by 4 bases, and 15 bases separated the two germline ends. DNA for the CDR3: TGTGCCAGCAGCCGGATGCAGGGAGTAAATCAGCCCCAGCATTTT. This codes for CASSRMQGVNQPQHF.

This clonotype was counted between two and nine times. The rearrangement joins TRBV19 to TRBJ2-7, with TRBD2 matching 11 bases. Germline lookup yields CDR1 LNHDA and CDR2 SQIVND (reference sequence). CDR3 length: 14 amino acids. After removal of 5 bases from V and 4 bases from J, the junction contained 4 bases not matched to a gene. The CDR3 coding sequence is TGTGCCAGTAGTCCCGGGACTAGCGGTTACGAGCAGTACTTC. It specifies CASSPGTSGYEQYF.

This clonotype has more than one count but fewer than ten. Here the CDR3 DNA reads TGTGCCAGCGCTCTGACTAGCGGGGGGGCCAATGAGCAGTTCTTC. It yields the protein CASALTSGGANEQFF. The chain joins TRBV6-5 to TRBJ2-1; the match to TRBD2 covers 14 bases. J was trimmed by 6 bases and V by 8 bases; bases with no gene match: 6. The CDR3 consists of 15 residues. CDR1 and CDR2 from the germline V gene are MNHEY and SVGAGI.

The rearrangement uses TRBV10-3 and TRBJ2-5, with D unclear. The CDR3 totals 14 residues. The V end was cut by 0 bases, the J end by 5 bases, with 10 bases between. In germline, CDR1 is ENHRY, CDR2 SYGVKD. CDR3: CAISESTAEETQYF. The CDR3 bases are TGTGCCATCAGTGAGTCGACGGCGGAGGAGACCCAGTACTTC.

This clonotype was seen at least ten times. This chain links TRBV7-2 with TRBJ2-3, with D tentatively TRBD2 (7 bases). The CDR3 contains 15 residues. Per germline, CDR1 SGHTA and CDR2 FQGNSA. With 5 bases removed from V and 5 bases from J, the gap between germline ends came to 17 bases. The CDR3 DNA follows: TGTGCCAGCAGCCCAAGACGGGGGGCGGGAGATACGCAGTATTTT. Protein sequence: CASSPRRGAGDTQYF.

This clonotype turned up a few times. The rearrangement uses TRBV7-8 and TRBJ1-2; D remains ambiguous. V was shortened by 4 bases and J by 2 bases, with 17 bases between the two germline ends. The length of the CDR3 is 16 residues. Germline CDR1 SGHVS, CDR2 FQNEAQ. CDR3: CASSSRRVADNYGYTF. The CDR3 region has the DNA TGTGCCAGCAGCTCGCGCCGAGTTGCGGACAACTATGGCTACACCTTC.

Only a few counts were recorded for this clonotype. This rearrangement joins TRBV6-6 to TRBJ2-6; 10 positions agree with TRBD1. V was pared by 0 bases and J by 1 base, with 3 bases of the junction left unmatched. The CDR3 consists of 18 residues. Per the germline V gene, CDR1 is MNHNY and CDR2 is SVGAGI (reference sequence). In DNA, the CDR3 is TGTGCCAGCAGTTACTCGACAGGGGGCCCATCTGGGGCCAACGTCCTGACTTTC. Its protein product is CASSYSTGGPSGANVLTF.

This clonotype has only one observation. The chain carries TRBV20-1 and TRBJ2-1; TRBD2 matches 14 bases. The CDR3 length is 17 residues. J lost 7 bases, V lost 0 bases, and 8 bases had no gene match. Germline-derived CDR1 and CDR2 are DFQATT and SNEGSKA (reference sequence). CDR3 loop: CSARDAGLAGDLNEQFF. In nucleotides, the CDR3 is TGCAGTGCTAGAGACGCGGGACTAGCGGGAGATCTTAATGAGCAGTTCTTC.

This rearrangement joins TRBV5-4 to TRBJ2-5; TRBD1 aligns across 7 bases. Per germline, CDR1 SGHNT and CDR2 YYREEE (reference sequence). This CDR3 contains 14 residues. The V and J ends lost 5 bases and 4 bases, in that order; junction bases with no gene match: 8. The CDR3 DNA reads TGTGCCAGCAGAGTAGGGGGCTGGGGAGAGACCCAGTACTTC. It translates to CASRVGGWGETQYF.

This clonotype was seen a handful of times. V and J are TRBV6-2 or TRBV6-3 and TRBJ2-1; TRBD2 agrees at 7 bases. This CDR3 is 17 amino acids long. J lost 0 bases, V lost 2 bases, and 7 bases had no gene match. The germline CDR1 and CDR2 sequences are MNHEY and SVGEGT. The CDR3, as DNA: TGTGCCAGCAGTTACCTAATGGGACTAAGCTCCTACAATGAGCAGTTCTTC. This encodes CASSYLMGLSSYNEQFF.

V and J are TRBV7-8 and TRBJ1-5; D remains ambiguous. The V and J ends lost 5 bases and 2 bases respectively, with 7 bases between them. CDR3 size: 13 residues. The germline V gene has CDR1 SGHVS and CDR2 FQNEAQ. CDR3 region: CASSREGNQPQHF. The CDR3 region has the DNA TGTGCCAGCAGCCGAGAAGGCAATCAGCCCCAGCATTTT.

This clonotype was counted a few times. The rearrangement uses TRBV6-5 and TRBJ2-3; D is unclear. V lost 3 bases, J lost 5 bases, and 15 bases lay in between. This CDR3 spans 15 amino acids. CDR1 and CDR2 (germline): MNHEY, SVGAGI. Written as DNA, the CDR3 is TGTGCCAGCAGTTATGTGGGCCGCTTGGGAGATACGCAGTATTTT. Amino acids: CASSYVGRLGDTQYF.

This clonotype was seen a handful of times. The rearrangement links TRBV7-2 to TRBJ2-5; 7 bases align to TRBD2. Germline trimming cut 0 bases from V and 1 base from J; bases unmatched to any gene: 5. CDR3 length: 16 residues. Looked up from germline, CDR1 is SGHTA and CDR2 is FQGNSA. CDR3 sequence reads: CASSLAASGPQETQYF. The CDR3, as DNA: TGTGCCAGCAGCTTAGCGGCTAGCGGCCCCCAAGAGACCCAGTACTTC.

The gene calls are TRBV10-1 and TRBJ2-7, with a possible D match to TRBD1 (6 bases). The CDR3 totals 13 residues. CDR1 and CDR2 from the germline V gene are WNHNN and SYGVQD (reference sequence). The CDR3 DNA follows: TGCGCGAAAGACCACAGGGTAGAGGGCGAGCAGTACTTC. Translating gives CAKDHRVEGEQYF.

This clonotype was seen a few times. The chain employs TRBV6-5 and TRBJ2-1; D ambiguous. The CDR3 is 17 amino acids. Per the germline V gene, CDR1 is MNHEY and CDR2 is SVGAGI. V gave up 2 bases and J gave up 9 bases, with 23 bases separating them. The CDR3 sequence is CASSYPFQNLVDGEQFF. CDR3 in DNA: TGTGCCAGCAGTTACCCGTTCCAGAATCTAGTGGATGGTGAGCAGTTCTTC.

This clonotype was counted between two and nine times. This chain connects TRBV7-9 to TRBJ2-5, with D possibly being TRBD2 (7 bases). The CDR3 loop spans 16 amino acids. Trimming shortened V by 5 bases and J by 5 bases, and 21 bases separated the two germline ends. The germline V gene encodes CDR1 SEHNR and CDR2 FQNEAQ (reference sequence). The CDR3 region is CASSPSGRGRVETQYF. CDR3 bases: TGTGCCAGCAGCCCCTCCGGGCGGGGGCGGGTCGAGACCCAGTACTTC.

The chain joins TRBV7-9 to TRBJ2-1, with 9 bases that match TRBD2. V shed 5 bases and J 0 bases; nucleotides not matched to a gene: 8. Germline V gene lookup returns CDR1 SEHNR and CDR2 FQNEAQ (reference sequence). The CDR3 loop spans 17 amino acids. The CDR3 DNA follows: TGTGCCAGCAGCCCCGGACTAGCGCGAAGCTCCTACAATGAGCAGTTCTTC. Its protein product is CASSPGLARSSYNEQFF. The entire variable domain, with the rest obtained from reference TRBV7-9 and TRBJ2-1, is as follows: DTGVSQNPRHKITKRGQNVTFRCDPISEHNRLYWYRQTLGQGPEFLTYFQNEAQLEKSRLLSDRFSAERPKGSFSTLEIQRTEQGDSAMYLCASSPGLARSSYNEQFFGPGTRLTVL.

CDR3 nucleotide sequence: TGTGCCAGCGCCAGGACGCTCACCCTTGGGGAGACCCAGTACTTC. Its protein is CASARTLTLGETQYF. The rearrangement uses TRBV6-6 and TRBJ2-5; D is unclear. There are 15 residues in the CDR3. Germline V gives CDR1 MNHNY, CDR2 SVGAGI (reference sequence). V was shortened by 8 bases and J by 5 bases, with 21 bases between the two germline ends.

This clonotype was seen more than once but under ten times. This chain uses TRBV6-9 with TRBJ1-6; D remains ambiguous. CDR3 length: 17 residues. Germline CDR1 reads MNHGY; CDR2 reads SVAAGI. Trimming shortened V by 0 bases and J by 1 base, and 10 bases separated the two germline ends. The CDR3 region has the DNA TGTGCCAGCAGTTATTCTATCACCAGTTCCTATAATTCACCCCTCCACTTT. Translated, it gives CASSYSITSSYNSPLHF.

At least ten counts were recorded for this clonotype. This chain links TRBV7-2 with TRBJ2-7; D perhaps matches TRBD2 (6 bases). V gave up 5 bases and J gave up 3 bases, with 17 bases separating them. The germline V gene has CDR1 SGHTA and CDR2 FQGNSA. The CDR3 contains 15 residues. The CDR3 region is CASSPRRGGNYEQYF. The DNA for the CDR3 is TGTGCCAGCAGCCCCCGTCGGGGCGGGAACTACGAGCAGTACTTC.

The chain joins TRBV6-2 or TRBV6-3 to TRBJ2-5; TRBD2 matches 7 bases. Germline assignment: CDR1 MNHEY and CDR2 SVGEGT. This CDR3 contains 14 residues. The V segment lost 5 bases and the J segment 5 bases; nucleotides outside the gene matches: 8. This CDR3 is CASSSREVEETQYF. The CDR3 DNA reads as TGTGCCAGCAGTAGCCGGGAGGTGGAGGAGACCCAGTACTTC.

The V and J genes are TRBV28 and TRBJ2-4, with D uncertain. V was clipped by 3 bases and J by 2 bases, with 8 bases between them. The CDR3 has 14 amino acids. Germline V gives CDR1 MDHEN, CDR2 SYDVKM. The CDR3 protein is CASSFPGPKNIQYF. The CDR3 DNA follows: TGTGCCAGCAGTTTCCCTGGGCCCAAAAACATTCAGTACTTC.

The V gene is TRBV20-1, the J gene TRBJ1-5, with 8 bases fitting TRBD1. V gave up 2 bases and J gave up 7 bases; unmatched junction bases: 4. CDR1 and CDR2 from the germline V gene are DFQATT and SNEGSKA (reference sequence). CDR3 size: 13 residues. The CDR3 bases are TGCAGTGCTAGACCGACAGGGGTCCAGCCCCAGCATTTT. This translates into CSARPTGVQPQHF.

V and J are TRBV7-6 and TRBJ2-3; D is unclear. V was trimmed by 0 bases and J by 4 bases, leaving 5 bases between them. Looked up from germline, CDR1 is SGHVS and CDR2 is FNYEAQ. This CDR3 is built from 13 residues. The CDR3 sequence: CASSLAPADTQYF. The CDR3 nucleotides read TGTGCCAGCAGCTTAGCGCCGGCAGATACGCAGTATTTT.

The J gene is TRBJ2-1, the V gene TRBV20-1; the D gene is possibly TRBD1 (5 bases). Trimming removed 5 bases at V and 7 bases at J, with 9 bases between. The germline gives CDR1 DFQATT, CDR2 SNEGSKA (reference sequence). The CDR3 contains 11 residues. This chain's CDR3 is CSAPRGNEQFF. In nucleotides, the CDR3 is TGCAGTGCTCCTAGGGGTAATGAGCAGTTCTTC.

The chain combines TRBV7-8 with TRBJ2-1, with 12 bases identical to TRBD2. The CDR3 extends over 17 amino acids. The germline V gene encodes CDR1 SGHVS and CDR2 FQNEAQ. The junction had 7 bases not matched to a gene; V was cut back by 6 bases and J by 1 base. This CDR3 reads CASRPTSGSWSYNEQFF. CDR3 in DNA: TGTGCCAGCAGGCCGACTAGCGGGAGTTGGTCCTACAATGAGCAGTTCTTC.

V is TRBV12-3 or TRBV12-4 and J is TRBJ2-3, with D unresolved. The V gene lost 5 bases and the J gene lost 6 bases, with 9 bases spanning the gap. This CDR3 region has 12 residues. Here the CDR3 DNA reads TGTGCCAGCAGTGCCAGCGTGGATACGCAGTATTTT. As protein: CASSASVDTQYF.

CDR3 coding DNA: TGTGCCATCAGGGGGACTAGCGGGGAGGGTGAGCAGTTCTTC. Translation gives CAIRGTSGEGEQFF. The rearrangement joins TRBV10-3 to TRBJ2-1, with TRBD2 matching 13 bases. This CDR3 is built from 14 residues. The ends lost 6 bases at V and 9 bases at J; junction bases unmatched: 5. Germline CDR1 and CDR2: ENHRY and SYGVKD.

The table lists this clonotype with many counts. The genes are TRBV7-2 and TRBJ1-3, with D unclear. From germline, CDR1 is SGHTA and CDR2 FQGNSA. V lost 1 base and J 8 bases, leaving 9 bases between the germline ends. The CDR3 length is 13 residues. This CDR3 is CASSLGTEYTIYF. The DNA for the CDR3 is TGTGCCAGCAGCTTAGGTACTGAGTACACCATATATTTT.